This T cell receptor beta chain was sequenced during a study of blood T cell repertoires in COVID-19. Assay used: immunoSEQ multiplex PCR; TCRdb lists only in-frame clones, some missing. Here the sample spans about 160,000 clones, 79% being singletons. CDR1 SEHNR and CDR2 FQNEAQ come from the germline V gene (reference sequence). The CDR3 runs to 16 residues. Germline trimming cut 2 bases from V and 7 bases from J; bases unmatched to any gene: 11. This TCR was recovered from an older woman with COVID-19, enrolled during active disease. This rearrangement joins TRBV7-9 to TRBJ2-1; 7 nucleotides agree with TRBD2. Sequencing was done on a sample of peripheral blood. The CDR3 bases are TGTGCCAGCAGCTTATCTTTGACTAGCATGGCGAATGAGCAGTTCTTC. This sequence encodes CASSLSLTSMANEQFF.